A selection of T cell receptor beta chains follows, all from one sample in a study of blood T cell repertoires in COVID-19. Here immunoSEQ multiplex PCR was the method, and the copy in TCRdb shows in-frame clones only, minus some. The sample contains under 200,000 clones, about 88% of which appear only once. The specimen was PBMCs or T cells enriched from blood (not recorded which). The origin of the receptors is a woman in her thirties or forties in a cohort exposed to, infected with or recovered from COVID-19 (not recorded which). The CDR3 runs from the conserved cysteine through the conserved F or W. D genes are given only for firm matches. Only part of the rows carry a size: once, few, many, or a class if the clone is expanded.

clone_size	v_call	d_call	j_call	cdr3_nt	cdr3_aa
-	TRBV12-3/TRBV12-4	-	TRBJ1-1	TGTGCCAGCAGTTTGAACAGGGTCACTGAAGCTTTCTTT	CASSLNRVTEAFF
-	TRBV6-5	-	TRBJ1-6	TGTGCCAGCAGTTACGGTGTGGGCAATTCACCCCTCCACTTT	CASSYGVGNSPLHF
-	TRBV4-2	TRBD2	TRBJ2-2	TGTGCCAGCACCGCCACTAGCGGGAGAGGGACCGGGGAGCTGTTTTTT	CASTATSGRGTGELFF
-	TRBV27	TRBD2	TRBJ2-1	TGTGCCAGCAGTTTAATCTTTAGGGGACTAGCTTTGAATGAGCAGTTCTTC	CASSLIFRGLALNEQFF
once	TRBV3-1/TRBV3-2	-	TRBJ1-1	TGTGCCAGCAGCCAAGATTTTGCGCGGAACACTGAAGCTTTCTTT	CASSQDFARNTEAFF
-	TRBV4-2	-	TRBJ2-7	TGTGCCAGCAGCCAAGACCTGATACCGAGCTCCTACGAGCAGTACTTC	CASSQDLIPSSYEQYF
-	TRBV27	-	TRBJ1-1	TGTGCCAGCCGAGCGGGAAGGGAAACTGAAGCTTTCTTT	CASRAGRETEAFF
-	TRBV4-1	TRBD1	TRBJ2-7	TGCGCCAGCAGCCAAAGGGACAGGACCACCTCCTACGAGCAGTACTTC	CASSQRDRTTSYEQYF
-	TRBV3-1/TRBV3-2	-	TRBJ1-1	TGTGCCAGCAGCCAGGGGAGAAACACTGAAGCTTTCTTT	CASSQGRNTEAFF
-	TRBV4-1	TRBD1	TRBJ1-2	TGCGCCAGCACTCCCTCGGGACAGGGGCGTTTTAACTATGGCTACACCTTC	CASTPSGQGRFNYGYTF
-	TRBV6-5	-	TRBJ2-1	TGTGCCAGCAGTTCTACCTTTGGGGGGAACAATGAGCAGTTCTTC	CASSSTFGGNNEQFF
-	TRBV28	-	TRBJ2-2	TGTGCCAGCAGTCTCCTAGCATTAGGCACCGGGGAGCTGTTTTTT	CASSLLALGTGELFF
-	TRBV10-1	-	TRBJ1-3	TGCGCCAGCAGTGCAGGCTCTGGAAACACCATATATTTT	CASSAGSGNTIYF
-	TRBV5-8	-	TRBJ2-7	TGTGCCAGCAGCCGCAGGGTCGACGAGCAGTACTTC	CASSRRVDEQYF
-	TRBV5-5	TRBD1	TRBJ2-7	TGTGCCAGCAGCTTGGTGGGACAGGGAGACTACGAGCAGTACTTC	CASSLVGQGDYEQYF
-	TRBV5-4	TRBD2	TRBJ2-3	TGTGCCAGCAGCTCCCCCGCTAGCGGGAAGGGTACGCAGTATTTT	CASSSPASGKGTQYF